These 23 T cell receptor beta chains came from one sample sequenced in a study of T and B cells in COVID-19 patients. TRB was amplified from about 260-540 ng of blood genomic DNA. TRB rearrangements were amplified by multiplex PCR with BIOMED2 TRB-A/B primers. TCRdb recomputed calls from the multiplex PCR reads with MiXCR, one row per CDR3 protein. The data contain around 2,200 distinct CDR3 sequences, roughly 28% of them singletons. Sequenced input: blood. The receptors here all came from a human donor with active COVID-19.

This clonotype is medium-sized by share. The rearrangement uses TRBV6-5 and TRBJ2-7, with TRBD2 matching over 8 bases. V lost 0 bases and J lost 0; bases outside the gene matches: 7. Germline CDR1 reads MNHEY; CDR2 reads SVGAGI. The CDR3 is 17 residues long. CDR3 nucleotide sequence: TGTGCCAGCAGTTACTCCATTAGCGGGGCGAGCTCCTACGAGCAGTACTTC. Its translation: CASSYSISGASSYEQYF.

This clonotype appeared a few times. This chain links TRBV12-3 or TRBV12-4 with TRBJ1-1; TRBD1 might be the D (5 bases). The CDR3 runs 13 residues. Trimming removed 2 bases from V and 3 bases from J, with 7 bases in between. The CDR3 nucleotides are TGTGCCAGCAGTTTACGGGGCGACACTGAAGCTTTCTTT. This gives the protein CASSLRGDTEAFF.

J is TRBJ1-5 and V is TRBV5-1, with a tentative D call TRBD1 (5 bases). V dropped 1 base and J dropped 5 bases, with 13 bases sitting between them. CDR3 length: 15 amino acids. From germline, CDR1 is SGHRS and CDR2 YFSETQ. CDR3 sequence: CASSLIAGQDQPQHF. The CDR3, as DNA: TGCGCCAGCAGCTTGATTGCAGGGCAAGATCAGCCCCAGCATTTT.

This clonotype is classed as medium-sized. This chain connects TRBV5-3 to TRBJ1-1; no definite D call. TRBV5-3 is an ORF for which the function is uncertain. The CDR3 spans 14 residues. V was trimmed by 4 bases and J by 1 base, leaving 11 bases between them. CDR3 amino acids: CARSPHSRNTEAFF. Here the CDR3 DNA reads TGTGCCAGAAGCCCCCATAGCCGGAACACTGAAGCTTTCTTT.

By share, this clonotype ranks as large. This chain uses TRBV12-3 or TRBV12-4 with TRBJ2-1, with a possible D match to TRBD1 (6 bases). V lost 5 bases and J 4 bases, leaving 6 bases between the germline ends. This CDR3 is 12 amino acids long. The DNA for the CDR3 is TGTGCCAGCAGTGGACAGTACAATGAGCAGTTCTTC. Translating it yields CASSGQYNEQFF.

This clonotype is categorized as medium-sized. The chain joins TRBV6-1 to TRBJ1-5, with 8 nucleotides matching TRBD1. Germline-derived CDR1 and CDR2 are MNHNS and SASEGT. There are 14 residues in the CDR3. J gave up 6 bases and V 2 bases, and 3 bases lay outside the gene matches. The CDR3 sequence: CASSESGGIQPQHF. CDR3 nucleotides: TGTGCCAGCAGTGAATCAGGGGGCATTCAGCCCCAGCATTTT.

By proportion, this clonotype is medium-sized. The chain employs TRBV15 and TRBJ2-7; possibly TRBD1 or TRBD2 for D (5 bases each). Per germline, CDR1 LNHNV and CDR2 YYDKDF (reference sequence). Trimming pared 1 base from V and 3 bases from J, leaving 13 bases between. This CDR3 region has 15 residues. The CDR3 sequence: CATSRGGPNLYEQYF. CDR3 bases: TGTGCCACCAGCAGAGGGGGACCAAACCTCTACGAGCAGTACTTC.

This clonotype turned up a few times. DNA of the CDR3: TGTGCCAGCTCACCAGGGGGCGAGGGCGGCTACACCTTC. Amino acids: CASSPGGEGGYTF. This sequence joins TRBV18 and TRBJ1-2; weak D call: TRBD1 (6 bases). Between the trimmed V and J ends, which lost 2 bases and 8 bases, there was a span of 12 bases. This CDR3 contains 13 residues. The germline V gene encodes CDR1 KGHSH and CDR2 LQKENI.

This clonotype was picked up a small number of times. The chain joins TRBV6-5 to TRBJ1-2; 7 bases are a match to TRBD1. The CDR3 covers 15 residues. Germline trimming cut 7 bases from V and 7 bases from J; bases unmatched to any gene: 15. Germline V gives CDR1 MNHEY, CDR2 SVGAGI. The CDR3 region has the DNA TGTGCCAGCAAAGAAGGGACAGAACGTTGGTCTGGCTACACCTTC. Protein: CASKEGTERWSGYTF.

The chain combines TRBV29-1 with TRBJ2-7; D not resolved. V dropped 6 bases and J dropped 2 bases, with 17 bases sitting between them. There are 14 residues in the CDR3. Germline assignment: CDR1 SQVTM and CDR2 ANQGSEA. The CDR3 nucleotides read TGCAGCGTAGTAGGGATAATCCCCCCCTACGAGCAGTACTTC. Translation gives CSVVGIIPPYEQYF.

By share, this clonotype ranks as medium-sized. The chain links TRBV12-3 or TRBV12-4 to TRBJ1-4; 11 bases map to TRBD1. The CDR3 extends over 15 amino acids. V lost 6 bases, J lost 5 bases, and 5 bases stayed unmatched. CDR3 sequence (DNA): TGTGCCAGCAGCCACCGGGACAGGGGGAATGAAAAACTGTTTTTT. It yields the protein CASSHRDRGNEKLFF.

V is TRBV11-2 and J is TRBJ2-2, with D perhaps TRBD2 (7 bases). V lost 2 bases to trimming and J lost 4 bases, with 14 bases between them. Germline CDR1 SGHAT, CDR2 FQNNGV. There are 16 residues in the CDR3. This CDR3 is CASSLLRGAGTGELFF. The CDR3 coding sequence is TGTGCCAGCAGCTTACTCCGGGGGGCGGGCACCGGGGAGCTGTTTTTT.

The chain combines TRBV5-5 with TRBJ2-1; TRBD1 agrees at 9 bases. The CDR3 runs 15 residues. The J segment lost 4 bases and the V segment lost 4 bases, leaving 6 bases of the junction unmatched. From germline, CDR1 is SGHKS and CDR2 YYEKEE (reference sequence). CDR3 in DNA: TGTGCCAGCAGCCCAGGGACAGGGTGTTACAATGAGCAGTTCTTC. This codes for CASSPGTGCYNEQFF.

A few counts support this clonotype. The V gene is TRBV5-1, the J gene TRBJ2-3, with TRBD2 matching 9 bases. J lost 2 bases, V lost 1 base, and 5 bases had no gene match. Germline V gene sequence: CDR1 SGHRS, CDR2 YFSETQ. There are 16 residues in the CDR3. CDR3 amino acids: CASSLWTSVITDTQYF. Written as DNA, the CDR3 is TGCGCCAGCAGCTTGTGGACTAGCGTAATCACAGATACGCAGTATTTT.

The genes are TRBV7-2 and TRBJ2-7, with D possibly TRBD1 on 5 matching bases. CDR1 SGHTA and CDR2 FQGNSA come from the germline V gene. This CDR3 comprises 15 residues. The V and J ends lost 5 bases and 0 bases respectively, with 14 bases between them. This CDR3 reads CASSPQGLASYEQYF. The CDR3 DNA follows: TGTGCCAGCAGCCCGCAGGGCTTGGCCTCCTACGAGCAGTACTTC. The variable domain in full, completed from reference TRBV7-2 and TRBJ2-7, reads GAGVSQSPSNKVTEKGKDVELRCDPISGHTALYWYRQSLGQGLEFLIYFQGNSAPDKSGLPSDRFSAERTGGSVSTLTIQRTQQEDSAVYLCASSPQGLASYEQYFGPGTRLTVT.

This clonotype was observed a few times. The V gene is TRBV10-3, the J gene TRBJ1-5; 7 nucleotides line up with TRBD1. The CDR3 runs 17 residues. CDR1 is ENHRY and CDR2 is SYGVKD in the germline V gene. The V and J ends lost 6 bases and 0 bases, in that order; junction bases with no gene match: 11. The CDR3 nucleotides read TGTGCCATCAGCGCAACCAGACAGGGTCATAGCAATCAGCCCCAGCATTTT. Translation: CAISATRQGHSNQPQHF.

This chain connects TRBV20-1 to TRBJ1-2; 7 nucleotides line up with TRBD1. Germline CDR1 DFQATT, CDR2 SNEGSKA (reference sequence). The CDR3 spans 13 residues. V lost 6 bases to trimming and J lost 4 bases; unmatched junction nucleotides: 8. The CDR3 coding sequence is TGCAGTGCCCTACGACAGGGTTCCTATGGCTACACCTTC. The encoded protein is CSALRQGSYGYTF.

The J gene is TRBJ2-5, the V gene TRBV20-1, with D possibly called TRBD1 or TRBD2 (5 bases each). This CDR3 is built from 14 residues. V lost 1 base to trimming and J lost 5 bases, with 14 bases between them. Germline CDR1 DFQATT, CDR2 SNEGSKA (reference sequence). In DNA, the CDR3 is TGCAGTGCTAGAGCACCGACAGAGGGGGAGACCCAGTACTTC. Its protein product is CSARAPTEGETQYF.

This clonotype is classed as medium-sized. CDR3 sequence (DNA): TGTGCCACCAGCAGAGTTACAGGGGGCTATGGCTACACCTTC. Amino acid sequence: CATSRVTGGYGYTF. The V and J genes are TRBV15 and TRBJ1-2; 8 nucleotides agree with TRBD1. Looked up from germline, CDR1 is LNHNV and CDR2 is YYDKDF (reference sequence). The CDR3 extends over 14 amino acids. V lost 1 base to trimming and J lost 4 bases; unmatched junction nucleotides: 2.

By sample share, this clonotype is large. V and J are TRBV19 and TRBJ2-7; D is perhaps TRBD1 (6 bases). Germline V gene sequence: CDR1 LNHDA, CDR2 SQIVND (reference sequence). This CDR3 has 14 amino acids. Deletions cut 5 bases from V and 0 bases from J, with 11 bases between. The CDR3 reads CASSGGSVSYEQYF. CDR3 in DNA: TGTGCCAGTAGTGGGGGCTCAGTCTCCTACGAGCAGTACTTC.

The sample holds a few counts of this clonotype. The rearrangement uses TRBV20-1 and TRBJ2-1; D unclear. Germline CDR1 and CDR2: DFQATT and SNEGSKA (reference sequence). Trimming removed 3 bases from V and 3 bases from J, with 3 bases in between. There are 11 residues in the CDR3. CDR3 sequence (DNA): TGCAGTGCTAGTTTCTACAATGAGCAGTTCTTC. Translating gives CSASFYNEQFF.

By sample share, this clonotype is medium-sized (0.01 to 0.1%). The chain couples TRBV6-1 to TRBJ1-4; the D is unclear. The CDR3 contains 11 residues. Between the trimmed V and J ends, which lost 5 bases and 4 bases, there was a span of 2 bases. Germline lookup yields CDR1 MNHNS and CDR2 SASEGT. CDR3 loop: CASSNNEKLFF. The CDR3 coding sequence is TGTGCCAGCAGTAATAATGAAAAACTGTTTTTT.

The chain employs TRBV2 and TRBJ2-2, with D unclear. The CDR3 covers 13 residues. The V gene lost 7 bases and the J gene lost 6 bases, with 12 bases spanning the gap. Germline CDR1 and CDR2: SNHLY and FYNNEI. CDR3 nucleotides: TGTGCCAGCATATTTGAGCCCCCCGGGGAGCTGTTTTTT. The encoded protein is CASIFEPPGELFF.